This T cell receptor (beta chain) comes out of a study of cytomegalovirus exposure and HLA in healthy donors. Primers for the PCR totalled 60 Vbeta and 13 Jbeta. Here immunoSEQ multiplex PCR was the method, and the copy in TCRdb shows in-frame clones only, minus some. Counted here are about 140,000 clones, around 79% occurring once; the ten biggest clones make up about 7%. Of note for this clone: Its specificity is unknown.

Study-wide results and limits: Versus the approximately 700-donor mean, an Asian-associated ancestry cluster reportedly showed fewer N-insertions in a later analysis.

Germline loops: CDR1 SQVTM, CDR2 ANQGSEA. The germline V and J ends were trimmed by 6 bases and 5 bases, with 10 bases remaining between them. The CDR3 has 11 amino acids. The sequence was collected from a man aged 35-49 years in good health and CMV-seropositive. The gene calls are TRBV29-1 and TRBJ1-2; D is unresolved. Sequences were obtained from PBMCs. The CDR3, as DNA: TGCAGCGTGGGGAGCACATATGGCTACACCTTC. It is translated as CSVGSTYGYTF. Supplemented by reference TRBV29-1 and TRBJ1-2, the full variable domain reads SAVISQKPSRDICQRGTSLTIQCQVDSQVTMMFWYRQQPGQSLTLIATANQGSEATYESGFVIDKFPISRPNLTFSTLTVSNMSPEDSSIYLCSVGSTYGYTFGSGTRLTVV.